What follows are 16 T cell receptor beta chains derived from one specimen sequenced in a study of CD8+ T cells in alopecia areata. Noted treatment: oral pan-JAK inhibitor, 5-10 mg twice daily. Extracted RNA was reverse transcribed into cDNA, the sequencing template. Profiling relied on immunoSEQ multiplex PCR, and the TCRdb table lists in-frame clones only, not all of them. The table has some 190,000 clones, roughly three fifths seen once. The specimen comprised CD4+ T cells sorted from blood, sampled between weeks 43 and 45, from a patient treated with tofacitinib. The receptors were sampled from a human donor with alopecia areata.

The chain's CDR3 is CSARTVVGSYEQYF. CDR3 bases: TGCAGCGCGAGGACAGTCGTGGGCTCCTACGAGCAGTACTTC. The chain links TRBV29-1 to TRBJ2-7; possibly TRBD1 for D (6 bases). The CDR3 loop spans 14 amino acids. The V gene lost 7 bases and the J gene lost 0 bases, with 16 bases spanning the gap. Germline loops: CDR1 SQVTM, CDR2 ANQGSEA.

There are a few counts of this clone. The chain recombines TRBV6-6 with TRBJ2-5; D is perhaps TRBD1 or TRBD2 (5 bases each). CDR3 length equals 16 residues. Germline CDR1 MNHNY, CDR2 SVGAGI (reference sequence). V was trimmed by 5 bases and J by 0 bases, leaving 16 bases between them. In DNA form, the CDR3 reads TGTGCCAGCAGTCCTGTTGGGGGACCCTACCAAGAGACCCAGTACTTC. Translating gives CASSPVGGPYQETQYF.

This clone turned up a few times. For the CDR3, the DNA is TGCAGCGTTGAAGGGGGGGACACTAACAATGAGCAGTTCTTC. It codes for CSVEGGDTNNEQFF. V is TRBV29-1 and J is TRBJ2-1; the D call may be TRBD1 or TRBD2 (6 bases each). The CDR3 has 14 residues. Between the trimmed V and J ends, which lost 1 base and 5 bases, there was a span of 12 bases. Germline CDR1 reads SQVTM; CDR2 reads ANQGSEA.

The V and J genes are TRBV29-1 and TRBJ2-1; TRBD1 agrees at 9 bases. Germline V lookup: CDR1 SQVTM, CDR2 ANQGSEA. Unmatched junction bases numbered 13, after V lost 6 bases and J lost 7 bases. The CDR3 sequence is 15 residues long. The CDR3 here is CSVQPPGQGRNEQFF. CDR3 coding DNA: TGCAGCGTCCAGCCCCCGGGACAGGGACGAAATGAGCAGTTCTTC.

Note on this clone: Other DNA sequences in this sample translate to the same CDR3. The chain employs TRBV27 and TRBJ1-6; no definite D call. This CDR3 contains 12 residues. Germline CDR1 reads MNHEY; CDR2 reads SMNVEV (reference sequence). Trimming stripped 3 bases from V and 7 bases from J, with 4 bases between. CDR3 amino acids: CASSLRNSPLHF. The DNA for the CDR3 is TGTGCCAGCAGTTTGCGAAATTCACCCCTCCACTTT.

In its sample, this clone was seen a few times. The chain links TRBV25-1 to TRBJ1-1; 7 nucleotides line up with TRBD1. This CDR3 is built from 13 residues. Germline V gives CDR1 MGHDK, CDR2 SYGVNS. J was trimmed by 0 bases and V by 6 bases; bases with no gene match: 1. The CDR3: CASRQGLNTEAFF. Here the CDR3 DNA reads TGTGCCAGCAGACAGGGGTTGAACACTGAAGCTTTCTTT.

J is TRBJ2-3 and V is TRBV5-6, with a possible D match to TRBD1 (6 bases). Trimming pared 2 bases from V and 0 bases from J, leaving 13 bases between. Germline lookup yields CDR1 SGHDT and CDR2 YYEEEE. The CDR3 covers 16 residues. CDR3 nucleotides: TGTGCCAGCAGCTTTGGACAGAAACTAAGCACAGATACGCAGTATTTT. It yields the protein CASSFGQKLSTDTQYF. The variable domain in full, completed from reference TRBV5-6 and TRBJ2-3, reads DAGVTQSPTHLIKTRGQQVTLRCSPKSGHDTVSWYQQALGQGPQFIFQYYEEEERQRGNFPDRFSGHQFPNYSSELNVNALLLGDSALYLCASSFGQKLSTDTQYFGPGTRLTVL.

V gene TRBV10-2 combines with J gene TRBJ1-5, with D possibly TRBD1 on 6 matching bases. Per germline, CDR1 WSHSY and CDR2 SAAADI. This CDR3 is built from 13 residues. V was pared by 8 bases and J by 7 bases, with 15 bases between. CDR3 protein: CASCGGQGQPQHF. For the CDR3, the DNA is TGCGCCAGCTGCGGGGGGCAAGGACAGCCCCAGCATTTT.

V is TRBV30 and J is TRBJ1-3, with D unresolved. This CDR3 has 15 residues. CDR1 and CDR2 from the germline V gene are GTSNPN and SVGIG (reference sequence). V lost 5 bases and J 0 bases, leaving 14 bases between the germline ends. DNA of the CDR3: TGTGCCTGGGGAATCAGAAGGAGCTCTGGAAACACCATATATTTT. Translating it yields CAWGIRRSSGNTIYF.

V and J are TRBV14 and TRBJ1-6; possibly TRBD1 for D (6 bases). CDR3 size: 14 residues. V lost 4 bases and J 9 bases, leaving 13 bases between the germline ends. The germline V gene has CDR1 SGHDN and CDR2 FVKESK. The DNA of the CDR3 is TGTGCCAGCAGCCGAGGGGGTAACAGTTCACCCCTCCACTTT. It translates to CASSRGGNSSPLHF. Together with reference TRBV14 and TRBJ1-6, the CDR3 gives the full variable domain: EAGVTQFPSHSVIEKGQTVTLRCDPISGHDNLYWYRRVMGKEIKFLLHFVKESKQDESGMPNNRFLAERTGGTYSTLKVQPAELEDSGVYFCASSRGGNSSPLHFGNGTRLTVT.

This rearrangement joins TRBV4-2 to TRBJ2-3, with TRBD2 identical over 7 bases. This CDR3 region has 15 residues. With 7 bases clipped from V and 6 bases from J, the junction kept 13 bases outside the gene matches. Germline V CDR1 and CDR2: LGHNA, YNFKEQ. CDR3 in amino acids: CASNLKAGTMDTQYF. The CDR3 DNA reads as TGTGCCAGCAACCTGAAAGCGGGGACGATGGATACGCAGTATTTT.

The chain joins TRBV29-1 to TRBJ1-5; TRBD1 matches 8 bases. The V gene's germline CDR1 is SQVTM and CDR2 ANQGSEA. With V trimmed by 6 bases and J by 3 bases, 4 bases remained unmatched. The CDR3 sequence is 13 residues long. The CDR3 region has the DNA TGCAGCGTCGGGGACAGGATCAATCAGCCCCAGCATTTT. This gives the protein CSVGDRINQPQHF. Using reference TRBV29-1 and TRBJ1-5 for the parts outside the CDR3, the full variable domain is SAVISQKPSRDICQRGTSLTIQCQVDSQVTMMFWYRQQPGQSLTLIATANQGSEATYESGFVIDKFPISRPNLTFSTLTVSNMSPEDSSIYLCSVGDRINQPQHFGDGTRLSIL.

This chain uses TRBV10-3 with TRBJ2-1, with D perhaps assigned TRBD1 or TRBD2 (5 bases each). The germline gives CDR1 ENHRY, CDR2 SYGVKD. Trimming pared 0 bases from V and 2 bases from J, leaving 8 bases between. The CDR3 contains 15 residues. The CDR3 loop reads CAISESWGTYNEQFF. As DNA, the CDR3 is TGTGCCATCAGTGAGTCATGGGGGACCTACAATGAGCAGTTCTTC.

The chain joins TRBV7-9 to TRBJ2-7; 8 bases match TRBD1. V trimming: 4 bases; J trimming: 1 base; junction bases outside the gene matches: 9. Germline CDR1 reads SEHNR; CDR2 reads FQNEAQ (reference sequence). The CDR3 runs to 16 residues. CDR3 region: CASSSPRDRQSYEQYF. DNA of the CDR3: TGTGCCAGCAGCTCCCCACGGGACAGGCAGTCCTACGAGCAGTACTTC.

This clone was seen ten or more times. The rearrangement joins TRBV7-2 to TRBJ2-5; D uncertain. The CDR3 loop spans 14 amino acids. Trimming took off 0 bases at V and 5 bases at J, with 10 bases between the two ends. Germline-derived CDR1 and CDR2 are SGHTA and FQGNSA. CDR3: CASSLALFPETQYF. CDR3 nucleotide sequence: TGTGCCAGCAGCTTAGCGTTATTCCCGGAGACCCAGTACTTC.

V and J are TRBV19 and TRBJ2-2; maybe TRBD2 (6 bases). The CDR3 is made up of 15 amino acids. Germline CDR1 LNHDA, CDR2 SQIVND (reference sequence). V lost 2 bases and J lost 5, with 12 bases in between. The CDR3: CASSIPGLKTGELFF. In DNA, the CDR3 is TGTGCCAGTAGTATACCGGGACTTAAAACCGGGGAGCTGTTTTTT. Filled out from reference TRBV19 and TRBJ2-2, the complete variable domain reads DGGITQSPKYLFRKEGQNVTLSCEQNLNHDAMYWYRQDPGQGLRLIYYSQIVNDFQKGDIAEGYSVSREKKESFPLTVTSAQKNPTAFYLCASSIPGLKTGELFFGEGSRLTVL.